The source of this T cell receptor beta chain is a study of neoadjuvant nivolumab and ipilimumab in lung cancer. TCRdb's copy holds only in-frame clones and misses some; the assay was immunoSEQ multiplex PCR. The sample includes more than 1,200 clones, nearly 80% of them seen just once. The V segment lost 0 bases and the J segment 0 bases; nucleotides outside the gene matches: 7. Germline CDR1 and CDR2: SGHVS and FQNEAQ. This CDR3 spans 18 amino acids. V gene TRBV7-8 combines with J gene TRBJ1-5, with TRBD1 identical over 8 bases. The sequences come from tumor tissue, collected before neoadjuvant nivolumab, alone or with ipilimumab. This TCR was sampled from an adult with non-small cell lung cancer. CDR3 loop: CASSLADRGSYSNQPQHF. The CDR3 nucleotides are TGTGCCAGCAGCTTAGCCGACAGGGGAAGTTATAGCAATCAGCCCCAGCATTTT.